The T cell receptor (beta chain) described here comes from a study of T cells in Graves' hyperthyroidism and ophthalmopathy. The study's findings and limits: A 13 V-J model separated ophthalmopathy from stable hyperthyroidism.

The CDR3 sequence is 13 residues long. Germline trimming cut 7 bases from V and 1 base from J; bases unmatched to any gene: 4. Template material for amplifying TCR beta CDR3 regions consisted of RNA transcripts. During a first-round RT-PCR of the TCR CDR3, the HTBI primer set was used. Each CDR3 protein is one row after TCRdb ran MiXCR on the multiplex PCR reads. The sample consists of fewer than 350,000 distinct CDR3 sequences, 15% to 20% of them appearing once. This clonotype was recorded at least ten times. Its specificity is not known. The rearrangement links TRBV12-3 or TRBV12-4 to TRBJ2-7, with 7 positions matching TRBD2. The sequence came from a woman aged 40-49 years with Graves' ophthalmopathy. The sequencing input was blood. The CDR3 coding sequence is TGTGCCAGCATGGGGGGGTCGTCCTACGAGCAGTACTTC. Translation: CASMGGSSYEQYF.